This is a list of T cell receptor beta chains from one sample in a study of OX40 agonist ivuxolimab in advanced cancers. Measured with immunoSEQ multiplex PCR; TCRdb has only the in-frame clones, and not every one. The sample includes about 36,000 clones, 74% seen only once; the top ten take 15% to 20%. The sequencing here drew on CD4+ or CD8+ T cells sorted from blood, taken in a trial of the OX40 agonist ivuxolimab. Source of these receptors: an adult with an advanced solid tumor such as melanoma, head and neck, liver or kidney cancer. CDR3s leave out the opening cysteine and the closing phenylalanine or tryptophan.

TRBV6-6	TRBJ1-2	ASTRGPNYGYT
TRBV6-5	TRBJ1-3	ASSYGGIGNTIY
TRBV27	TRBJ1-1	ASRERDTEAF
TRBV9	TRBJ1-2	ASSVDANYGYT
TRBV11-2	TRBJ1-6	ASSPRTASYNSPLH
TRBV9	TRBJ2-7	ASSVGTSVSYEQY
TRBV5-1	TRBJ2-1	ASSLDSSYNEQF
TRBV5-8	TRBJ2-3	ASSFAAGGLDTQY
TRBV6-5	TRBJ1-2	ASSYSGGRRGGYT
TRBV4-1	TRBJ1-2	ASSQTGTGGTYGYT
TRBV7-9	TRBJ1-2	ASRSPRGPEGYGYT
TRBV5-1	TRBJ1-1	ASSLAGTGRTEAF
TRBV19	TRBJ1-2	ASSAGQGEGYT
TRBV9	TRBJ1-4	ASSARTGGDEKLF
TRBV11-2	TRBJ1-1	ASSRDMTEAF
TRBV5-1	TRBJ1-1	ASSPDGNTEAF
TRBV10-1	TRBJ2-3	ASRLAGFGGTDTQY
TRBV5-1	TRBJ1-1	ASRMTEYTEAF
TRBV5-1	TRBJ2-3	ASSSNVGVSTDTQY
TRBV9	TRBJ2-3	ASSRAERGHGDTQY
TRBV19	TRBJ1-2	ASSISGKKGREGYT
TRBV23-1	TRBJ2-2	ASSQGQIGELF
TRBV6-1	TRBJ2-1	ASSERTDTYNEQF
TRBV5-4	TRBJ2-2	ASSLGGRGTGELF
TRBV19	TRBJ1-1	ASSILGVLGTEAF
TRBV10-3	TRBJ1-1	AVGAVNTEAF
TRBV6-1	TRBJ2-3	ASSEGRAEDTQY
TRBV11-3	TRBJ2-1	ASSQGGLGEQF
TRBV5-1	TRBJ1-3	ASSVGQRLSWGNTIY
TRBV5-6	TRBJ2-7	ASSFQGYEQY
TRBV30	TRBJ1-5	AWSARRSYNRGGAQPQH
TRBV9	TRBJ2-2	ASKTTGNTGELF
TRBV2	TRBJ2-2	ASGLPGQGANTGELF
TRBV5-6	TRBJ1-2	ASSGTKYGYT
TRBV14	TRBJ1-3	ASSHAGRNTIY
TRBV27	TRBJ1-2	ASSFSRQLPGYT
TRBV18	TRBJ2-1	ASSSRTSGGAFNEQF
TRBV18	TRBJ2-1	ASSPTGGPYNEQF
TRBV19	TRBJ1-5	ASSMSNQPQH
TRBV2	TRBJ2-5	ASSGGQETQY
TRBV5-1	TRBJ2-1	ASSLGQPDNEQF
TRBV27	TRBJ2-3	ASSLPGHPGDTQY
TRBV2	TRBJ1-5	ASKEWGSNQPQH
TRBV29-1	TRBJ1-1	SVVVSRGANTEAF
TRBV10-1	TRBJ2-3	ASSSGGGTDTQY
TRBV4-1	TRBJ1-2	ASSPHRDGGYT
TRBV7-9	TRBJ2-5	ASSLASLAGGQQETQY
TRBV5-8	TRBJ1-6	ASSLVTDNSPLH
TRBV6-5	TRBJ2-5	ASRRTAQETQY
TRBV4-2	TRBJ2-7	ASSQKRDAIYEQY
TRBV7-2	TRBJ1-1	ASSPGPRTEAF
TRBV6-5	TRBJ2-3	ASSSLAGGTTDTQY
TRBV7-3	TRBJ2-3	ASSLGTDTQY
TRBV7-8	TRBJ1-1	ASSSYMNTEAF